Each of the 15 T cell receptor beta chains below was sequenced from the same sample in a study of T-cell reconstitution after alpha-beta-depleted transplantation in children. As it was prepared, the TCRbeta library received unique molecular identifiers. MiXCR was run by TCRdb on the PCR reads, yielding one entry per CDR3 protein. This table has under 300,000 distinct CDR3 sequences, under 14% appearing once. The sequencing used peripheral blood, collected 180 days after TCRalphabeta/CD19-depleted stem cell transplant. The receptors originated from a male patient aged 2-15 years who had a stem cell transplant for chronic granulomatous disease, so the T cells may come from the graft donor.

This clonotype was counted ten times or more. This rearrangement joins TRBV29-1 to TRBJ2-5; weak D call: TRBD2 (5 bases). V was trimmed by 7 bases and J by 4 bases, leaving 10 bases between them. The V gene's germline CDR1 is SQVTM and CDR2 ANQGSEA. The CDR3 is 11 amino acids. CDR3 region: CSGEGTETQYF. The CDR3 DNA is TGCAGCGGAGAGGGTACAGAGACCCAGTACTTC.

The table lists this clonotype with many counts. The chain is built from TRBV5-1 and TRBJ1-2; D gene unclear. CDR3 length: 15 amino acids. Between the trimmed V and J ends, which lost 5 bases and 8 bases, there was a span of 22 bases. The germline CDR1 and CDR2 sequences are SGHRS and YFSETQ. CDR3 coding DNA: TGCGCCAGCAGTTCCCTGGGTCTACGTCCCGCGGGCTACACCTTC. The encoded protein is CASSSLGLRPAGYTF.

The sample holds many counts of this clonotype. The V gene is TRBV7-2, the J gene TRBJ2-2; no clear D gene. The CDR3 consists of 14 residues. The V end was cut by 2 bases, the J end by 4 bases, with 8 bases between. Germline CDR1 is SGHTA and CDR2 is FQGNSA. Written as DNA, the CDR3 is TGTGCCAGCAGCTTATCGGGCCCCACCGGGGAGCTGTTTTTT. Translating gives CASSLSGPTGELFF.

The sample holds many counts of this clonotype. V usage is TRBV20-1 and J usage is TRBJ1-1; 7 positions match TRBD1. V shed 3 bases, J shed 0 bases, and the junction held 1 base outside the gene matches. The CDR3 runs to 13 residues. The germline V gene encodes CDR1 DFQATT and CDR2 SNEGSKA (reference sequence). The CDR3 spells CSARGQLNTEAFF. The DNA of the CDR3 is TGCAGTGCTAGGGGACAGCTGAACACTGAAGCTTTCTTT.

This clonotype was counted many times. The rearrangement joins TRBV15 to TRBJ2-2; D possibly corresponds to TRBD2 (6 bases). The germline V and J ends were trimmed by 0 bases and 6 bases, with 8 bases remaining between them. This CDR3 is built from 14 residues. Germline V gene sequence: CDR1 LNHNV, CDR2 YYDKDF (reference sequence). The CDR3 nucleotides are TGTGCCACCAGCAGAGATCGCGGGGCCGGGGAGCTGTTTTTT. Protein product: CATSRDRGAGELFF.

Many counts were recorded for this clonotype. The chain combines TRBV11-2 with TRBJ2-3, with D hard to call. Germline V lookup: CDR1 SGHAT, CDR2 FQNNGV. V was trimmed by 5 bases and J by 2 bases, leaving 14 bases between them. The CDR3 consists of 15 residues. CDR3 bases: TGTGCCAGCAGCCCACCGGGCAGTAACACAGATACGCAGTATTTT. Protein sequence: CASSPPGSNTDTQYF.

The table lists this clonotype with many counts. The chain has TRBV7-6 and TRBJ2-1, with 7 bases fitting TRBD1. V was pared by 4 bases and J by 1 base, with 13 bases of the junction left unmatched. CDR1 SGHVS and CDR2 FNYEAQ come from the germline V gene. The CDR3 extends over 18 amino acids. CDR3 in amino acids: CASSSDRAPTKSYNEQFF. The CDR3 DNA sequence: TGTGCCAGCAGCTCCGACAGGGCCCCCACCAAATCCTACAATGAGCAGTTCTTC.

This clonotype was observed many times. The chain carries TRBV30 and TRBJ1-5, with D possibly being TRBD1 (5 bases). The CDR3 runs 13 residues. CDR1 is GTSNPN, CDR2 SVGIG, per germline (reference sequence). V dropped 1 base and J dropped 4 bases, with 8 bases sitting between them. CDR3 coding DNA: TGTGCCTGGAGTGGACAGAAGAATCAGCCCCAGCATTTT. Amino acids: CAWSGQKNQPQHF.

This clonotype was picked up many times. The chain carries TRBV27 and TRBJ1-2; D uncertain. The germline V and J ends were trimmed by 8 bases and 6 bases, with 22 bases remaining between them. Germline CDR1 reads MNHEY; CDR2 reads SMNVEV (reference sequence). This CDR3 has 15 residues. The CDR3 loop is CASALDGPHPHGYTF. The CDR3 DNA follows: TGTGCCAGCGCCCTAGACGGGCCCCACCCCCATGGCTACACCTTC.

The sample holds many counts of this clonotype. CDR3 DNA: TGTGCCAGCAGACCCCACCGCCGTGCCGGGGGTGGCTACACCTTC. Its protein is CASRPHRRAGGGYTF. The chain uses TRBV12-3 or TRBV12-4 and TRBJ1-2, with D possibly being TRBD1 (5 bases). V shed 6 bases and J shed 7 bases, with 21 bases lying between them. This CDR3 has 15 amino acids.

Ten or more counts support this clonotype. The chain has TRBV10-2 and TRBJ1-5; TRBD1 agrees at 8 bases. Germline V CDR1 and CDR2: WSHSY, SAAADI. The CDR3 runs to 14 residues. Trimming at V came to 0 bases and at J to 6 bases, leaving 1 base not matched to a gene. CDR3 sequence reads: CASSESTGVQPQHF. Written as DNA, the CDR3 is TGCGCCAGCAGTGAGTCGACAGGGGTTCAGCCCCAGCATTTT.

This clonotype has at least ten counts. This rearrangement joins TRBV5-1 to TRBJ2-7; either TRBD1 or TRBD2 may supply D (5 bases each). The CDR3 contains 17 residues. Germline CDR1 is SGHRS and CDR2 is YFSETQ. Trimming stripped 0 bases from V and 4 bases from J, with 20 bases between. The CDR3 DNA sequence: TGCGCCAGCAGCTTGGGACGGGGCCCCCAATACTTTTACGAGCAGTACTTC. This translates into CASSLGRGPQYFYEQYF.

This clonotype was observed many times. V and J are TRBV24-1 and TRBJ1-1, with TRBD1 as a possible D gene (5 bases). Looked up from germline, CDR1 is KGHDR and CDR2 is SFDVKD. The CDR3 covers 12 residues. Trimming removed 4 bases from V and 9 bases from J, with 11 bases in between. The DNA for the CDR3 is TGTGCCACCAGTGAGGCAGGACACCAAGCTTTCTTT. Encoded protein: CATSEAGHQAFF.

This clonotype was found a few times. A read error is possible here, since a much larger clone lies one base away. J is TRBJ1-2 and V is TRBV10-3, with D perhaps TRBD1 (5 bases). The V gene's germline CDR1 is ENHRY and CDR2 SYGVKD. The CDR3 is 13 amino acids. CDR3 in amino acids: CAISEGTDYGDTF. The CDR3, as DNA: TGTGCCATCAGTGAGGGGACCGACTATGGCGACACCTTC.

This clonotype appeared many times. CDR3 DNA sequence: TGCAGTGCTGACGGAGGGTTGAACATTCAGTACTTC. It translates to CSADGGLNIQYF. V and J are TRBV20-1 and TRBJ2-4; D is possibly TRBD2 (6 bases). Per germline, CDR1 DFQATT and CDR2 SNEGSKA (reference sequence). The CDR3 totals 12 residues. The germline V and J ends were trimmed by 5 bases and 7 bases, with 12 bases remaining between them.